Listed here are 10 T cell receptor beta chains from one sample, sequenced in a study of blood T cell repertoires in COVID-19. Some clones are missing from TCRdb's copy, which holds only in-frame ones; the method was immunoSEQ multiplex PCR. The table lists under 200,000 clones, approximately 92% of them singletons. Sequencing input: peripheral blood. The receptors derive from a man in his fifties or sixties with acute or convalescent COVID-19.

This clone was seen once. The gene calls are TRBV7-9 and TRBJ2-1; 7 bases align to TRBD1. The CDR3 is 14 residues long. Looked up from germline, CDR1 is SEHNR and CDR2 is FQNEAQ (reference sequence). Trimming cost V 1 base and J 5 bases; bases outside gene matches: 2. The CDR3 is CASSLVGTDNEQFF. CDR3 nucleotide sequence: TGTGCCAGCAGCTTAGTTGGGACAGACAATGAGCAGTTCTTC.

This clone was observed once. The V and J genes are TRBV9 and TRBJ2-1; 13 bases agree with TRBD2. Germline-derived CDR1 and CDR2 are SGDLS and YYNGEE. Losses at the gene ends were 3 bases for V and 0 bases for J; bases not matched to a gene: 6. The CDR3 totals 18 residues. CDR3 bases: TGTGCCAGCAGCGCAGGGACTAGCGGGGCCCACTCCTACAATGAGCAGTTCTTC. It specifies CASSAGTSGAHSYNEQFF.

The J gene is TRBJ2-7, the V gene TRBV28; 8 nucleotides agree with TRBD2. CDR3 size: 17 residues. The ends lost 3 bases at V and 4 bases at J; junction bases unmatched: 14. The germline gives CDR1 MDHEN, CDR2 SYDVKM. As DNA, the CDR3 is TGTGCCAGCAGTTTGAGCCATCCGCGGGGGGAGAAATACGAGCAGTACGTC. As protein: CASSLSHPRGEKYEQYV.

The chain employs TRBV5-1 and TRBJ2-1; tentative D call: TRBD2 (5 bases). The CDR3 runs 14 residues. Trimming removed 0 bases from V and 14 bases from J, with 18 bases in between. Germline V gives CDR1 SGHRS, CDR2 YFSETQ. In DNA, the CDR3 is TGCGCCAGCAGCTTGGTCGGAGCGGCATCCGGGGAGTTCTTC. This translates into CASSLVGAASGEFF. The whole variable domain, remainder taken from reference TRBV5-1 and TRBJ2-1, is KAGVTQTPRYLIKTRGQQVTLSCSPISGHRSVSWYQQTPGQGLQFLFEYFSETQRNKGNFPGRFSGRQFSNSRSEMNVSTLELGDSALYLCASSLVGAASGEFFGPGTRLTVL.

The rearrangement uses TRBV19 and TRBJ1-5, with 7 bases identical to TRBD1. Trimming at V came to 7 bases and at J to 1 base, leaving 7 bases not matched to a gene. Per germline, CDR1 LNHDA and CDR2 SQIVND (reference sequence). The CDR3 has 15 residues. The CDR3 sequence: CASTLTGLSNQPQHF. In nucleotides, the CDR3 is TGTGCCAGTACCCTGACAGGGCTCAGCAATCAGCCCCAGCATTTT.

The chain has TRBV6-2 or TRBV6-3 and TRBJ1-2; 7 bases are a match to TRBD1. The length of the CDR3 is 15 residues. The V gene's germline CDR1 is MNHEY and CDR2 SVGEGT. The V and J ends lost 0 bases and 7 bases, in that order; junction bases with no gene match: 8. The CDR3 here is CASSYSWGTEGGYTF. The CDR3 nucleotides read TGTGCCAGCAGTTACTCTTGGGGGACAGAGGGTGGCTACACCTTC.

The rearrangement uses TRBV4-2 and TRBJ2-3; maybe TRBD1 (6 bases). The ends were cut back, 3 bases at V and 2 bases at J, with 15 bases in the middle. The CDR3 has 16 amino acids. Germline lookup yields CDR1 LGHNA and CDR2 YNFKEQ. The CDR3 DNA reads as TGTGCCAGCAGCCACCAGAACCTGGGGGCCACAGATACGCAGTATTTT. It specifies CASSHQNLGATDTQYF.

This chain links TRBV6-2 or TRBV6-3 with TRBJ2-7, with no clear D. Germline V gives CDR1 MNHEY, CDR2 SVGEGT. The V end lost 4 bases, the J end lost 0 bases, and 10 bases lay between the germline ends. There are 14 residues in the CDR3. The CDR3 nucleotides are TGTGCCAGCAGTTTGGAGCTCTACTCCTACGAGCAGTACTTC. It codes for CASSLELYSYEQYF.

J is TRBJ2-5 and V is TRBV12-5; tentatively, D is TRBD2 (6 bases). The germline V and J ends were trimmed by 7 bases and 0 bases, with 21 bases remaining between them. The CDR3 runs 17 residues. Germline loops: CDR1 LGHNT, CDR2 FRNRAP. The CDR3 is CASVIPLRDFHQETQYF. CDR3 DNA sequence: TGTGCTAGTGTTATACCACTCAGGGACTTTCACCAAGAGACCCAGTACTTC.

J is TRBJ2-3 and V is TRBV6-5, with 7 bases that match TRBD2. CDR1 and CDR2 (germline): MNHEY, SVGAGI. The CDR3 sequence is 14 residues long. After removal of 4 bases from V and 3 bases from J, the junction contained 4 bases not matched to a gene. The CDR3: CASSFTGGTDTQYF. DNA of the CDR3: TGTGCCAGCAGTTTCACGGGGGGTACAGATACGCAGTATTTT.